This T cell receptor (beta chain) was identified during a study of regulatory T cells in long-lasting Graves disease. Study observations and caveats: Shared public clonotypes totalled a few thousand in persistent patients, compared with roughly 970 in new patients.

Trimming removed 1 base at V and 1 base at J, with 11 bases between. The CDR3 is 16 amino acids. Germline lookup yields CDR1 MGHRA and CDR2 YSYEKL. For this clonotype: Its antigen remains unknown.

Documented time point: newly diagnosed GD, antithyroid drugs for less than 3 months. Extracted RNA from PBMCs served as the source of the TCR library. According to the study, TCR beta libraries were built with iRepertoire HTBI primers and CDR3-region Arm-PCR. A single record per CDR3 protein comes from TCRdb applying MiXCR to the multiplex PCR reads. Here the sample spans 580,000 or so distinct CDR3 sequences, about 16% being singletons. A further study also used this sample, focusing on T cells in Graves' hyperthyroidism and ophthalmopathy. Turning to that study: Newly diagnosed hyperthyroidism, duration under 2 months, in patients aged 18 to 65. The HTBI set primed first-round TCR CDR3 RT-PCR.

The rearrangement links TRBV4-1 to TRBJ1-5; D is possibly TRBD1 (6 bases). The receptor comes from a man aged 18 to 35 with Graves disease. The specimen comprised peripheral blood mononuclear cells (PBMCs), sampled at new diagnosis, from a patient treated with antithyroid drugs. CDR3 in amino acids: CASSQVTGASNQPQHF. For the CDR3, the DNA is TGCGCCAGCAGCCAAGTGACGGGGGCGAGCAATCAGCCCCAGCATTTT.